This T cell receptor beta chain was found in a study of blood T cell repertoires in COVID-19. V shed 4 bases, J shed 7 bases, and the junction held 4 bases outside the gene matches. The CDR3 consists of 14 residues. Germline CDR1 is SGHNT and CDR2 is YYREEE (reference sequence). TCRdb keeps only in-frame clones here, not all; method: immunoSEQ multiplex PCR. The sample has some 190,000 clones, approximately 85% seen once. The origin of this receptor is an elderly man with COVID-19, enrolled during active disease. The chain carries TRBV5-4 and TRBJ1-6; 8 bases fit TRBD1. The specimen was peripheral blood. The CDR3 region is CASSNDRGNSPLHF. The CDR3 DNA sequence: TGTGCCAGCAGCAACGACAGGGGAAATTCACCCCTCCACTTT.